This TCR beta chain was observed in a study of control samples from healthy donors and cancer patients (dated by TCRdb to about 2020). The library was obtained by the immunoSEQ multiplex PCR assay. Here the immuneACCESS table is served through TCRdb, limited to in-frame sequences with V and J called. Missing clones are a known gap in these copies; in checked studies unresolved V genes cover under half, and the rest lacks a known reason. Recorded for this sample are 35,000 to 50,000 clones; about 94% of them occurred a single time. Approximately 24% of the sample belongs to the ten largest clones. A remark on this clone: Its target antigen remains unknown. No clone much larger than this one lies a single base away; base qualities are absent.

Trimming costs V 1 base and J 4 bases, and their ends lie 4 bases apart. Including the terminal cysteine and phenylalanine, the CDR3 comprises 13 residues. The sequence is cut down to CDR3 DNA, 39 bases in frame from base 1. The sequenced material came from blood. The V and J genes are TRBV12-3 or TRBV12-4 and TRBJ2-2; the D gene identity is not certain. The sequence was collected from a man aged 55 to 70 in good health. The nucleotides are TGTGCCAGCAGTTTAGTCTTCACCGGGGAGCTGTTTTTT. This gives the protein CASSLVFTGELFF.